This T cell receptor beta chain was sequenced in a study of T cell responses to AZD1222 COVID-19 vaccine. Findings and limits, study-wide: The peak T cell response came first, and repertoires were sampled only after it.

Turning to this clone: Its cognate antigen is unknown.

Only in-frame clones appear in the TCRdb table, and some are missing; sequencing was by immunoSEQ multiplex PCR. The sample lists some 90,000 clones, 85% to 90% seen once, with 4% to 5% in the top ten. V was pared by 3 bases and J by 4 bases, with 4 bases of the junction left unmatched. This CDR3 has 14 amino acids. Germline values: CDR1 KGHSH, CDR2 LQKENI. Sequenced material: peripheral blood, taken 28 days after the second AZD1222 dose. The genes are TRBV18 and TRBJ1-2; TRBD1 agrees at 8 bases. This TCR was recovered from an adult who received the AZD1222 COVID-19 vaccine. The chain's CDR3 is CASSPAGGSYGYTF. In DNA, the CDR3 is TGTGCCAGCTCACCGGCAGGGGGCTCCTATGGCTACACCTTC.